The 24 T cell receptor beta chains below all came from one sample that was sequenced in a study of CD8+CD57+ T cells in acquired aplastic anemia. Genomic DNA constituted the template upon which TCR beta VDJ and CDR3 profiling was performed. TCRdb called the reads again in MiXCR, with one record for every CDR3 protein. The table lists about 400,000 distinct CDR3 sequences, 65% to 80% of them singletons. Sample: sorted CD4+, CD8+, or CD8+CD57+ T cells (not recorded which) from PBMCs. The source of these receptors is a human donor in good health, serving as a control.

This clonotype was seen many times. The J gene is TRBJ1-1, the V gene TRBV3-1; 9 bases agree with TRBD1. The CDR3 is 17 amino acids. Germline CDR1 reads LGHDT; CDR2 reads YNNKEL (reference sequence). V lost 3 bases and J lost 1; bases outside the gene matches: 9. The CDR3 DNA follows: TGTGCCAGCAGCCAGTTCCGGGACAGGGTAAGGAACACTGAAGCTTTCTTT. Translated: CASSQFRDRVRNTEAFF. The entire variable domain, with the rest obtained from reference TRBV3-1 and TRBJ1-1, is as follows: DTAVSQTPKYLVTQMGNDKSIKCEQNLGHDTMYWYKQDSKKFLKIMFSYNNKELIINETVPNRFSPKSPDKAHLNLHINSLELGDSAVYFCASSQFRDRVRNTEAFFGQGTRLTVV.

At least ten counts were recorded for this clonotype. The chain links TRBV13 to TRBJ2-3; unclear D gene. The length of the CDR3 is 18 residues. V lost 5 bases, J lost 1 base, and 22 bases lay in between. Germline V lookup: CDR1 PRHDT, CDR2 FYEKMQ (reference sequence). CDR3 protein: CASSRSLTLREGTDTQYF. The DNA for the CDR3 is TGTGCCAGCAGCCGATCGCTGACCCTGAGAGAGGGCACAGATACGCAGTATTTT.

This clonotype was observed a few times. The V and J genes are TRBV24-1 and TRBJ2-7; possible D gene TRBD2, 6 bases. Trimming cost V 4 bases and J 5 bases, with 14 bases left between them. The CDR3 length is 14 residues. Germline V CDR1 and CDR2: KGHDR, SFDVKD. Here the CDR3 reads CATSDTVSGNEQYF. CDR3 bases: TGTGCCACCAGTGACACAGTTAGCGGTAACGAGCAGTACTTC.

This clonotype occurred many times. Here the CDR3 DNA reads TGTGCCAGCAGCGTAGACCCCGCACCAGATACGCAGTATTTT. It yields the protein CASSVDPAPDTQYF. The chain couples TRBV9 to TRBJ2-3, with D unclear. Germline V gives CDR1 SGDLS, CDR2 YYNGEE. V lost 0 bases to trimming and J lost 4 bases, with 9 bases between them. This CDR3 is built from 14 residues.

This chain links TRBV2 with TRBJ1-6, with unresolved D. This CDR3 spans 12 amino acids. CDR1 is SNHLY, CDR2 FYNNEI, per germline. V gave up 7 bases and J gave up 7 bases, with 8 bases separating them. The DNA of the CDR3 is TGTGCCAGCAACGGTCAGAATTCACCCCTCCACTTT. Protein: CASNGQNSPLHF.

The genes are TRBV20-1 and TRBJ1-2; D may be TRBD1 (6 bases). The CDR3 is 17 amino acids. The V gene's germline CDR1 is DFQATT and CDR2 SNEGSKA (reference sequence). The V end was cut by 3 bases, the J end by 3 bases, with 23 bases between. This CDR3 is CSASQSAGGGPHYGYTF. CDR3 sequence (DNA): TGCAGTGCTAGTCAGAGCGCCGGTGGGGGCCCCCACTATGGCTACACCTTC.

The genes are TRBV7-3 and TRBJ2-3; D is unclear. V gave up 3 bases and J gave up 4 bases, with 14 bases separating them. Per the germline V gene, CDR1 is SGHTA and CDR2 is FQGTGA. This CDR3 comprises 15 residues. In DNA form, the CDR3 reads TGTGCCAGCAGCTTTGACCGCTCCTCGCCAGATACGCAGTATTTT. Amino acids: CASSFDRSSPDTQYF. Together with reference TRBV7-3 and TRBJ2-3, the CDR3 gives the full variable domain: GAGVSQTPSNKVTEKGKYVELRCDPISGHTALYWYRQSLGQGPEFLIYFQGTGAADDSGLPNDRFFAVRPEGSVSTLKIQRTERGDSAVYLCASSFDRSSPDTQYFGPGTRLTVL.

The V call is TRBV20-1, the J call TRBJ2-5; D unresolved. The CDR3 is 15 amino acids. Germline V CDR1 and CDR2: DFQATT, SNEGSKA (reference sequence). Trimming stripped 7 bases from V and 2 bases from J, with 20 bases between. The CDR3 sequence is CSGKVFESSQETQYF. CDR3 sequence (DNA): TGCAGTGGAAAGGTTTTCGAGAGTTCACAAGAGACCCAGTACTTC.

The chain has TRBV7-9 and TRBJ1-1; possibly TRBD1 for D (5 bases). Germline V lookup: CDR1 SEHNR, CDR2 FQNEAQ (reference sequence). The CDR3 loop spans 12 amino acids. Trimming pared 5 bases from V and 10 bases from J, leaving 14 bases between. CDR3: CASSSAAGRAFF. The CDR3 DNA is TGTGCCAGCAGCAGCGCCGCGGGGCGAGCTTTCTTT.

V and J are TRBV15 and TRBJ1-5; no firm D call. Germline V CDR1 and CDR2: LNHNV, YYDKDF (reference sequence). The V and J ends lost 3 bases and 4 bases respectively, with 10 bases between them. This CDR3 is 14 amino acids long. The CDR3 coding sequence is TGTGCCACCAGCAGGCGGCCCTCGAATCAGCCCCAGCATTTT. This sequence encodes CATSRRPSNQPQHF. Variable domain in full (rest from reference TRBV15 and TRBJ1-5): DAMVIQNPRYQVTQFGKPVTLSCSQTLNHNVMYWYQQKSSQAPKLLFHYYDKDFNNEADTPDNFQSRRPNTSFCFLDIRSPGLGDTAMYLCATSRRPSNQPQHFGDGTRLSIL.

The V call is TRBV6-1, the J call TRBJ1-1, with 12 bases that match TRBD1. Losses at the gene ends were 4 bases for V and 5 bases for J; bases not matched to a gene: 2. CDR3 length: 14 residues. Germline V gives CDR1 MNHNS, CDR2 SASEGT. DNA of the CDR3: TGTGCCAGCAGTGGGGACAGGGGGCGGACTGAAGCTTTCTTT. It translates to CASSGDRGRTEAFF.

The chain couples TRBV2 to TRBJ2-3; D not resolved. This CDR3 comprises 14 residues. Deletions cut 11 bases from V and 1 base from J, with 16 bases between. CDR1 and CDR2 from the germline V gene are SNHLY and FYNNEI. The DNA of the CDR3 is TGTGCCTCCTTACCTTGGCAAGGCACAGATACGCAGTATTTT. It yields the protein CASLPWQGTDTQYF.

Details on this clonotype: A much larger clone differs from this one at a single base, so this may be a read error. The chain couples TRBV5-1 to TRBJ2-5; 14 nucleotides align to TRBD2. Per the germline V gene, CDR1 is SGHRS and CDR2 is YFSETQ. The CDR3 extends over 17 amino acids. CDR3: CASRQTSGGAGQETQYF. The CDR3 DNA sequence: TGTGCCAGCAGACAGACTAGCGGGGGGGCGGGCCAAGAGACCCAGTACTTC.

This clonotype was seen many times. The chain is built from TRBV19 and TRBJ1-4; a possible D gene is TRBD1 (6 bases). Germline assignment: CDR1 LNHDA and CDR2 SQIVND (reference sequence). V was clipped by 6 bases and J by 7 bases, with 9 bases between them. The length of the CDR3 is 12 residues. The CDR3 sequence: CASRGAGEKLFF. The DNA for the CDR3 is TGTGCCAGTAGGGGGGCAGGTGAAAAACTGTTTTTT.

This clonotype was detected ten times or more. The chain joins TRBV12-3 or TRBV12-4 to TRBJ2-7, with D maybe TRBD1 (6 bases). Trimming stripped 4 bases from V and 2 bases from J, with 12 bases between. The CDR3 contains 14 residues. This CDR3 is CASSSHRVPYEQYF. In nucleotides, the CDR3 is TGTGCCAGCAGTTCCCACAGGGTTCCCTACGAGCAGTACTTC.

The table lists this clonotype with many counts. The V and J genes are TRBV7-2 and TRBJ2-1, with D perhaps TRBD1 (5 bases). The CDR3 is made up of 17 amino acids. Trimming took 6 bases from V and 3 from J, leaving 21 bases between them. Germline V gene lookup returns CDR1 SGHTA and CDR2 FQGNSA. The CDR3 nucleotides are TGTGCCAGCAGGCCACCATTAGGGGAACCTGTCTACAATGAGCAGTTCTTC. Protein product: CASRPPLGEPVYNEQFF.

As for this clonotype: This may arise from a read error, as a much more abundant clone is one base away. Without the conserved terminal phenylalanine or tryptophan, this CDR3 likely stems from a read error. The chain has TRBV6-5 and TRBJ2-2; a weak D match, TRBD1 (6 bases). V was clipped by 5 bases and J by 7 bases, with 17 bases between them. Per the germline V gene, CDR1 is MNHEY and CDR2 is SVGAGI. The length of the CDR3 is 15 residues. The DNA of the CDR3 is TGTGCCAGCAGTGAATCACAGGGAAGGTTCGGGGAGCTGTTTTGT. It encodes CASSESQGRFGELFC.

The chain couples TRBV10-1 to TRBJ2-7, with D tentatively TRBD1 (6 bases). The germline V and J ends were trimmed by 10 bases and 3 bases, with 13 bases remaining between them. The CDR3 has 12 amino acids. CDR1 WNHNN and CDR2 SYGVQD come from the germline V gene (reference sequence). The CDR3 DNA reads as TGCGCCACCGGGAACAGGGACTACGAGCAGTACTTC. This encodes CATGNRDYEQYF.

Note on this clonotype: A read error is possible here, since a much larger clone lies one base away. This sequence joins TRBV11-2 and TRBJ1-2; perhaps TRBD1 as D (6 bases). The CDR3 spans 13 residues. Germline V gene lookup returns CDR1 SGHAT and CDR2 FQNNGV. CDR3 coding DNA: TGTGCCAACAGCTTAACAGGGAACTATGGCTACACCTTC. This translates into CANSLTGNYGYTF.

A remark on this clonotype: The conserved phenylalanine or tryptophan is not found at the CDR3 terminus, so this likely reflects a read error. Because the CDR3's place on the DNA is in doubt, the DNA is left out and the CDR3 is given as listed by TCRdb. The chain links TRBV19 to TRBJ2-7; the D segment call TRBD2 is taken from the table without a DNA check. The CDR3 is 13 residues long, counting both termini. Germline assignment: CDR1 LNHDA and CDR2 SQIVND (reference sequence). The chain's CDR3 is CASSNDSPHHLCY.

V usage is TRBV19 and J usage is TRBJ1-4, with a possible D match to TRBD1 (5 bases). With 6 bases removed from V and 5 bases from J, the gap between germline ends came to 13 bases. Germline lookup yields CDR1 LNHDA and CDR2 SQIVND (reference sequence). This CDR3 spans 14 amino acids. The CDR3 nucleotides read TGTGCCAGTAGGCTTCGGGGGATAAATGAAAAACTGTTTTTT. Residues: CASRLRGINEKLFF.

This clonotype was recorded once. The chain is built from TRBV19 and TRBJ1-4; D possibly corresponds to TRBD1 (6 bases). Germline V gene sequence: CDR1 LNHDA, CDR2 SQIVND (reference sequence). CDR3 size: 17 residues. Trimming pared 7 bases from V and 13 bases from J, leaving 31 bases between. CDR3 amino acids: CASTPGDRGATNTILFF. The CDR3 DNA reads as TGTGCCAGTACCCCTGGGGATAGGGGGGCTACAAACACCATACTGTTTTTT.

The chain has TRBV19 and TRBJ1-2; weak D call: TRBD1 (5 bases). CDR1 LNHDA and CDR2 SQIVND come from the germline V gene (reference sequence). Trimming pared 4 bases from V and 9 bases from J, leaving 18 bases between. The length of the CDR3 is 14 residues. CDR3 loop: CASSTHTGRERYTF. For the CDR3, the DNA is TGTGCCAGTAGTACCCATACAGGTCGAGAGCGCTACACCTTC. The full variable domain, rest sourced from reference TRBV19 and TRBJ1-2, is DGGITQSPKYLFRKEGQNVTLSCEQNLNHDAMYWYRQDPGQGLRLIYYSQIVNDFQKGDIAEGYSVSREKKESFPLTVTSAQKNPTAFYLCASSTHTGRERYTFGSGTRLTVV.

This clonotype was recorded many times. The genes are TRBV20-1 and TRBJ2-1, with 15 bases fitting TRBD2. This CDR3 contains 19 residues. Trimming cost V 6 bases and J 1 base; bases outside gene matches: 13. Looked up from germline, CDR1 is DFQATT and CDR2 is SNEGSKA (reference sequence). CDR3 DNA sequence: TGCAGTGCCTTTAGGACTAGCGGGGGGGCCTCGTGGTCCTACAATGAGCAGTTCTTC. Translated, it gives CSAFRTSGGASWSYNEQFF.